This is a list of T cell receptor beta chains from one sample in a study of OX40 agonist ivuxolimab in advanced cancers. Only in-frame clones appear in the TCRdb table, and some are missing; sequencing was by immunoSEQ multiplex PCR. This table has 70,000 to 85,000 clones, 86% appearing once. The starting material was CD4+ or CD8+ T cells sorted from blood, obtained in a trial of the OX40 agonist ivuxolimab. These receptors came from an adult with an advanced solid tumor such as melanoma, head and neck, liver or kidney cancer. CDR3s include the opening cysteine and the closing phenylalanine or tryptophan. A D gene is named only where the DNA matches it firmly. Only part of the rows carry a size: once, few, many, or a class if the clone is expanded.

CDR3: CASSRLLGPETQYF
DNA: TGTGCCAGCAGCCGACTGCTGGGTCCCGAGACCCAGTACTTC
J: TRBJ2-5
size: -
V: TRBV11-2
D: -

CDR3: CASSLTTASGAVDTQYF
DNA: TGTGCCAGCAGCCTGACGACTGCCAGCGGGGCGGTAGATACGCAGTATTTT
J: TRBJ2-3
size: -
V: TRBV7-8
D: TRBD2

CDR3: CATSKTPTGNEQYF
DNA: TGTGCCACCTCGAAAACCCCGACAGGGAACGAGCAGTACTTC
J: TRBJ2-7
size: -
V: TRBV28
D: TRBD1

CDR3: CASGGSPLHF
DNA: TGTGCCAGCGGCGGTTCACCCCTCCACTTT
J: TRBJ1-6
size: -
V: TRBV6-5
D: -

CDR3: CASRLGLVNNEQFF
DNA: TGTGCCAGCAGACTCGGACTAGTAAACAATGAGCAGTTCTTC
J: TRBJ2-1
size: -
V: TRBV5-6
D: TRBD2

CDR3: CASSLTGGPETQYF
DNA: TGTGCCAGCAGCTTAACAGGGGGGCCGGAGACCCAGTACTTC
J: TRBJ2-5
size: -
V: TRBV7-7
D: TRBD1

CDR3: CASSLFRGTGRFAFF
DNA: TGTGCCAGCAGCTTATTCCGCGGGACAGGGAGGTTCGCTTTCTTT
J: TRBJ1-1
size: once
V: TRBV7-2
D: TRBD1

CDR3: CASSFGTGMNIQYF
DNA: TGTGCCAGCAGCTTCGGGACAGGCATGAACATTCAGTACTTC
J: TRBJ2-4
size: -
V: TRBV7-9
D: TRBD1

CDR3: CASSLDKQNTGELFF
DNA: TGTGCCAGCAGTCTCGACAAGCAGAACACCGGGGAGCTGTTTTTT
J: TRBJ2-2
size: -
V: TRBV28
D: -

CDR3: CASRVGYEAFF
DNA: TGTGCCAGCAGGGTTGGCTACGAGGCTTTCTTT
J: TRBJ1-1
size: -
V: TRBV28
D: -

CDR3: CASSEDRGIAQHF
DNA: TGTGCCAGCAGTGAAGACAGGGGGATAGCCCAGCATTTT
J: TRBJ1-5
size: -
V: TRBV6-5
D: TRBD1

CDR3: CASTTSGGGTGELFF
DNA: TGTGCCAGCACGACTAGCGGGGGAGGGACCGGGGAGCTGTTTTTT
J: TRBJ2-2
size: -
V: TRBV28
D: TRBD2

CDR3: CASTLGRGTDTQYF
DNA: TGTGCCAGCACCCTAGGGAGGGGCACAGATACGCAGTATTTT
J: TRBJ2-3
size: -
V: TRBV6-1
D: TRBD2

CDR3: CASSSQVYSNQPQHF
DNA: TGTGCCAGCAGTTCACAGGTTTACAGCAATCAGCCCCAGCATTTT
J: TRBJ1-5
size: -
V: TRBV28
D: -

CDR3: CASSWDRGSPLHF
DNA: TGTGCCAGCAGTTGGGACAGGGGATCACCCCTCCACTTT
J: TRBJ1-6
size: -
V: TRBV27
D: TRBD1

CDR3: CASSPDRQETQYF
DNA: TGTGCCAGCAGCCCGGACAGGCAAGAGACCCAGTACTTC
J: TRBJ2-5
size: -
V: TRBV7-2
D: TRBD1

CDR3: CASSLQGGYEKLFF
DNA: TGTGCCAGCAGCCTACAAGGGGGGTATGAAAAACTGTTTTTT
J: TRBJ1-4
size: -
V: TRBV7-6
D: -

CDR3: CASSPPGLTEAFF
DNA: TGTGCCAGCAGCCCACCGGGTTTGACTGAAGCTTTCTTT
J: TRBJ1-1
size: once
V: TRBV6-1
D: -

CDR3: CASSPGIGNQPQHF
DNA: TGTGCCAGCAGCCCCGGGATTGGCAATCAGCCCCAGCATTTT
J: TRBJ1-5
size: -
V: TRBV7-2
D: -

CDR3: CASSETRGTGGNTIYF
DNA: TGTGCCAGCAGTGAAACACGAGGCACGGGTGGAAACACCATATATTTT
J: TRBJ1-3
size: once
V: TRBV2
D: -

CDR3: CASTLGTGGTYEQYF
DNA: TGTGCCAGCACACTCGGGACAGGGGGCACCTACGAGCAGTACTTC
J: TRBJ2-7
size: -
V: TRBV11-2
D: TRBD1

CDR3: CASSLGEIYGYTF
DNA: TGTGCCAGCAGCTTGGGTGAGATCTATGGCTACACCTTC
J: TRBJ1-2
size: -
V: TRBV7-2
D: -

CDR3: CASSLGGSGGYEQYF
DNA: TGTGCCAGCAGCTTAGGTGGGTCAGGGGGCTACGAGCAGTACTTC
J: TRBJ2-7
size: -
V: TRBV7-6
D: TRBD1

CDR3: CASSLSGREHEQYF
DNA: TGTGCCAGCAGCTTGAGCGGTAGGGAGCACGAGCAGTACTTC
J: TRBJ2-7
size: -
V: TRBV7-8
D: -

CDR3: CASSQAPISSKPSTDTQYF
DNA: TGCGCCAGCAGCCAAGCTCCTATATCTAGCAAACCTAGCACAGATACGCAGTATTTT
J: TRBJ2-3
size: -
V: TRBV4-3
D: -

CDR3: CASSLRPGGDTQYF
DNA: TGTGCCAGCAGCTTACGCCCTGGGGGGGATACGCAGTATTTT
J: TRBJ2-3
size: -
V: TRBV7-7
D: -

CDR3: CSVEELRERGRGYTF
DNA: TGCAGCGTTGAAGAACTCAGGGAGCGGGGGCGAGGCTACACCTTC
J: TRBJ1-2
size: -
V: TRBV29-1
D: -

CDR3: CATSTRTGYYTF
DNA: TGTGCCACCAGCACACGGACAGGGTACTACACCTTC
J: TRBJ1-2
size: -
V: TRBV15
D: TRBD1

CDR3: CASSSQGSYEQYF
DNA: TGTGCCAGCAGCTCACAGGGCTCCTACGAGCAGTACTTC
J: TRBJ2-7
size: few
V: TRBV13
D: -

CDR3: CASSAGQGGHGYTF
DNA: TGTGCCAGTAGTGCGGGACAGGGAGGCCATGGCTACACCTTC
J: TRBJ1-2
size: -
V: TRBV19
D: TRBD1

CDR3: CASKVTGRGNQPQHF
DNA: TGTGCCAGCAAAGTGACAGGGCGTGGCAATCAGCCCCAGCATTTT
J: TRBJ1-5
size: -
V: TRBV6-1
D: TRBD1

CDR3: CASSRGTLPYEQYF
DNA: TGTGCCAGCAGCCGAGGGACATTACCCTACGAGCAGTACTTC
J: TRBJ2-7
size: -
V: TRBV11-2
D: -

CDR3: CASSNLSGSLYEQYF
DNA: TGTGCCAGCAGCAACCTTAGCGGCAGTCTCTACGAGCAGTACTTC
J: TRBJ2-7
size: -
V: TRBV6-6
D: -

CDR3: CASSPGTSGGGKETQYF
DNA: TGTGCCAGCAGCCCCGGGACTAGCGGGGGGGGAAAAGAGACCCAGTACTTC
J: TRBJ2-5
size: -
V: TRBV11-1
D: TRBD2

CDR3: CASRDSKETQYF
DNA: TGCGCCAGCCGCGACAGTAAAGAGACCCAGTACTTC
J: TRBJ2-5
size: -
V: TRBV5-1
D: -

CDR3: CASSYSGPRGIQYF
DNA: TGTGCCAGCAGTTACTCGGGACCCCGGGGGATTCAGTACTTC
J: TRBJ2-4
size: -
V: TRBV6-5
D: -

CDR3: CASSPRLSDTQYF
DNA: TGCGCCAGCAGCCCTCGACTATCAGATACGCAGTATTTT
J: TRBJ2-3
size: -
V: TRBV5-1
D: -

CDR3: CASSRLLSGRAGQFF
DNA: TGCGCCAGCAGCCGCCTCCTTAGCGGGAGGGCCGGGCAGTTCTTC
J: TRBJ2-1
size: few
V: TRBV4-1
D: TRBD2

CDR3: CASSPQGVAEAFF
DNA: TGTGCCAGCAGCCCCCAGGGGGTTGCTGAAGCTTTCTTT
J: TRBJ1-1
size: -
V: TRBV4-2
D: TRBD1

CDR3: CASFLSSYNEQFF
DNA: TGTGCCAGTTTCTTAAGCTCCTACAATGAGCAGTTCTTC
J: TRBJ2-1
size: -
V: TRBV2
D: -

CDR3: CASSQVPSVGTGNQPQHF
DNA: TGTGCCAGCAGCCAGGTCCCATCTGTTGGGACAGGAAACCAGCCCCAGCATTTT
J: TRBJ1-5
size: -
V: TRBV4-2
D: TRBD1

CDR3: CASKSPVRSNYGYTF
DNA: TGTGCCAGCAAGTCTCCGGTGAGAAGTAACTATGGCTACACCTTC
J: TRBJ1-2
size: -
V: TRBV6-5
D: -

CDR3: CASSHIAGSSYNEQFF
DNA: TGTGCCAGCAGCCATATAGCGGGATCTTCCTACAATGAGCAGTTCTTC
J: TRBJ2-1
size: -
V: TRBV7-2
D: TRBD2

CDR3: CASSDDYNSPLHF
DNA: TGTGCCAGCAGTGACGATTATAATTCACCCCTCCACTTT
J: TRBJ1-6
size: -
V: TRBV2
D: -

CDR3: CASSYDRGWTGELFF
DNA: TGTGCCAGCAGCTACGACAGGGGATGGACCGGGGAGCTGTTTTTT
J: TRBJ2-2
size: few
V: TRBV11-2
D: TRBD1

CDR3: CASSPPPWASGRGTGELFF
DNA: TGTGCCAGCAGTCCCCCCCCGTGGGCTAGCGGGAGGGGGACCGGGGAGCTGTTTTTT
J: TRBJ2-2
size: -
V: TRBV27
D: TRBD2

CDR3: CASSIRSGQGATGANVLTF
DNA: TGTGCCAGTAGTATTAGATCCGGGCAGGGGGCGACTGGGGCCAACGTCCTGACTTTC
J: TRBJ2-6
size: few
V: TRBV19
D: TRBD1

CDR3: CASSQDPAGRYTEAFF
DNA: TGCGCCAGCAGCCAAGATCCTGCAGGTCGGTACACTGAAGCTTTCTTT
J: TRBJ1-1
size: -
V: TRBV4-3
D: -

CDR3: CASSRTGSHNEQFF
DNA: TGTGCCAGCAGCCGGACAGGGTCCCACAATGAGCAGTTCTTC
J: TRBJ2-1
size: -
V: TRBV9
D: TRBD1

CDR3: CASSLQSTDTQYF
DNA: TGTGCCAGCAGCTTACAGAGCACAGATACGCAGTATTTT
J: TRBJ2-3
size: -
V: TRBV7-3
D: -

CDR3: CASRQTSGNTIYF
DNA: TGTGCCAGCCGACAGACCTCTGGAAACACCATATATTTT
J: TRBJ1-3
size: -
V: TRBV27
D: -

CDR3: CASSYFDRDSPLHF
DNA: TGTGCCAGCAGTTACTTTGACAGGGATTCACCCCTCCACTTT
J: TRBJ1-6
size: -
V: TRBV6-5
D: TRBD1

CDR3: CASSISGGGSYEQYF
DNA: TGTGCCAGTAGTATTTCGGGAGGAGGGTCCTACGAGCAGTACTTC
J: TRBJ2-7
size: -
V: TRBV19
D: TRBD2

CDR3: CASTHRGQGDGYTF
DNA: TGTGCCAGCACCCACCGGGGACAGGGCGATGGCTACACCTTC
J: TRBJ1-2
size: once
V: TRBV28
D: TRBD1

CDR3: CASSDGRDHQPQHF
DNA: TGTGCCAGCAGTGACGGTAGGGACCATCAGCCCCAGCATTTT
J: TRBJ1-5
size: -
V: TRBV6-1
D: -

CDR3: CASSVQNEQFF
DNA: TGTGCCAGCAGTGTCCAGAATGAGCAGTTCTTC
J: TRBJ2-1
size: -
V: TRBV6-5
D: -

CDR3: CASRFGVNYGYTF
DNA: TGTGCCAGTAGGTTCGGGGTTAACTATGGCTACACCTTC
J: TRBJ1-2
size: -
V: TRBV19
D: -

CDR3: CAWSVGTGEYEQYF
DNA: TGTGCCTGGAGTGTAGGGACAGGGGAATACGAGCAGTACTTC
J: TRBJ2-7
size: -
V: TRBV30
D: TRBD1

CDR3: CASSRLPGENTETFF
DNA: TGTGCCAGTAGCCGACTACCCGGGGAGAACACTGAAACTTTCTTT
J: TRBJ1-1
size: -
V: TRBV19
D: -